The clone carrying this T cell receptor (beta chain) appeared many times. As yet, its antigen is unknown. In making diagnoses, clinical symptoms, serum thyroxine and TRAb, thyroid ultrasound and orbital computed tomography were all used. The sample comes from a study of T cells in Graves' hyperthyroidism and ophthalmopathy. Germline V lookup: CDR1 SNHLY, CDR2 FYNNEI. V shed 5 bases and J 4 bases; nucleotides not matched to a gene: 9. The CDR3 covers 15 residues. Study results and limitations: Within blood appeared most thyroid clonotypes that had expanded above 0.001.

TCR beta CDR3 sequences were amplified from RNA transcripts. The HTBI set primed first-round TCR CDR3 RT-PCR. TCRdb fed the multiplex PCR reads into MiXCR, producing one record per CDR3 protein. The sample carries approximately 420,000 distinct CDR3 sequences, under 15% recorded once. The sequencing sample was made of blood. This receptor was obtained from a woman in her twenties or thirties with Graves' hyperthyroidism. This rearrangement joins TRBV2 to TRBJ2-7; 9 bases agree with TRBD2. CDR3 region: CASSLPAGGLYEQYF. DNA of the CDR3: TGTGCCAGCAGTCTGCCAGCGGGAGGACTATACGAGCAGTACTTC.